This TCR beta chain is drawn from a study of cytomegalovirus exposure and HLA in healthy donors (dated by TCRdb to the late 2010s). Regarding the complete study: An earlier analysis of some 620 of the donors reported 276 Gb of sequence data and 95 million to 120 million unique TCR beta sequences obtained from about 200 million T cells. About five DR-DQ haplotypes were treated as single units for association and clustering because of strong linkage in the cohort. Approximately 330 gigabases of sequencing data and around 90 million unique TCR sequences made up an early release that covered nearly 650 HLA-typed donors. To predict cytomegalovirus infection status, the study combined high-throughput TCR immunosequencing, statistical association of individual TCRs with disease status, and machine learning. The T cell repertoires of 666 subjects were profiled by immunosequencing and related to cytomegalovirus serostatus. Every discovery cohort repertoire had been produced on one sequencing platform. A later analysis re-analyzed previously published TCR beta repertoires from 600 to 850 donors and added high-resolution HLA genotyping to study TCR occurrence patterns. Among 300 to 500 genotyped donors of the cohort, an average of approximately 240,000 unique TCR beta nucleotide sequences was sequenced per donor, of which approximately 19% were non-productive. The genetic ancestry cluster associated with self-reported Caucasian donors included about 81% of the approximately 430 genotyped donors. To decide whether each TCR beta V gene segment behaved as functional or pseudogenic, an earlier analysis of some 580 of the donors relied on high-throughput TCR beta sequencing. The study aimed to test whether signatures of past pathogen exposure could be identified by cataloging public T cell receptors. Typing coverage differed by locus: A, B, C, DRB1 and DQB1 were typed in roughly 620-630 donors, DQA1 in 500 to 550, DPA1 in around 600, and DPB1 in roughly 470. Rather than drawing on any new phenotypic data, the later analysis identified candidate immune exposures from TCR beta sequences and the way those sequences occurred across donors. Donor age, sex, ethnicity and CMV serostatus were compiled together with the repertoire data. A later genetic analysis took genome-wide SNP genotypes for about 55% of the 666 donors and used that subset as a discovery cohort. A separate validation cohort of roughly 130 different subjects was used in addition to the roughly 640-subject first cohort. Class I and class II HLA loci were covered by the typing at four-digit resolution.

Library preparation used the immunoSEQ multiplex PCR assay. The multiplex PCR relied on a mix of 60 forward primers for TCR Vbeta segments and 13 reverse primers for TCR Jbeta segments. The CDR3 region of rearranged TCR beta genes was amplified from genomic DNA with a multiplex PCR assay. The amplified TCR beta libraries were sequenced on the Illumina HiSeq System as 87-base-pair reads. The authors' pipeline ran thus. In a later analysis, roughly 80 million unique TCR beta chains were counted across the 690 or so repertoires, and some 10 million of these chains were shared by at least two donors. Raw reads were error-corrected and collapsed into unique sequences by a nearest-neighbor algorithm in which closely related sequences were merged to remove PCR and sequencing errors. V, D and J gene segments were assigned by aligning CDR3 sequences to IMGT reference sequences. Each retained sequence needed at least a six-nucleotide match to both a V gene segment and a J gene segment. Rearrangements were called productive when the CDR3 lacked stop codons and stayed in frame with V and J; all others were non-productive. Following IMGT convention, CDR3 was defined as the stretch from the second conserved V-encoded cysteine up to the conserved J-encoded phenylalanine. In an earlier analysis of 500 to 650 of the donors, sequences lacking an unambiguous match to a single V gene segment were excluded. An earlier analysis of approximately 590 of the donors called V segments functional above 56.7% productive rearrangements and segregating when the between-donor standard deviation exceeded 5%. A statistical classification framework was developed to diagnose cytomegalovirus status using the catalog of TCR beta chain sequences. V and J gene assignment, in a later analysis, came from comparing TCR nucleotide sequences with IMGT/GENE-DB human TR gene sequences. Using the TCRdist pipeline, a later analysis assigned CDR3 sequences along with most-parsimonious VDJ recombination scenarios. In a later analysis, every TCR beta chain was defined by the combination of its CDR3 amino acid sequence and its V-gene family, and reads without a unique V-gene family were dropped. In a later analysis, a few hundred highly shared, low-generation-probability nucleotide sequences were removed to address suspected cross-contamination and a sequencing artifact. For each public chain, a later analysis derived a clonal expansion index from normalized ranks of inferred template counts within each repertoire. Generation probabilities in a later analysis came from a VDJ recombination model fitted to out-of-frame rearrangements, and those results were checked against IGoR. In a later analysis, TCR-TCR, TCR-HLA and TCR-CMV co-occurrence was scored with hypergeometric tests, and a repertoire-size bias correction was applied to TCR pairs. A later analysis estimated false discovery rates by permuting HLA or CMV assignments 20 times. A later analysis grouped co-occurring TCRs with DBSCAN, adding TCRdist sequence similarity when clustering within HLA-allele-positive subsets. For co-occurrence clustering, repertoires with fewer than 30,000 or more than 120,000 public chains were excluded, along with about five repertoires with anomalous nucleotide sharing. The table was pulled from immuneACCESS by TCRdb, which kept in-frame rearrangements only. Such tables lose some clones; where checked, under half of the loss comes from unresolved V genes, and the rest has no known cause. The V and J calls and the clone size are those of that table, but D and trimming were determined from the DNA. This sample comprises roughly 73,000 clones, 75% to 85% of them detected only once. The ten largest clones take up roughly 3.5% of the sample.

On this clone: This clone's antigen is unknown. Qualities for individual bases were not recorded, and no much larger clone is one base off.

As encoded in the germline V gene (reference sequence), CDR1 is SEHNR while CDR2 is FQNEAQ. The CDR3 holds 11 amino acids from the cysteine to the phenylalanine. The DNA shown is the 33-base CDR3, in frame from base 1. V is reduced by 5 bases and J by 7 bases, leaving a spacing of 7 bases between them. The investigation overall reported the following: The study gave a list of roughly 150 TCR beta chains associated with cytomegalovirus. Presence/absence analyses assumed roughly uniform sequencing depth across donors, an assumption that may not hold. A later analysis associated 16,951 TCR beta sequences with specific HLA alleles at a false discovery rate of 0.05. Because HLA typing was unavailable for some donors at each locus, only the typed subset was used in association tests. According to a later genetic analysis, donors in an Asian-associated ancestry cluster had fewer N-insertions in productive TCRs than the roughly 670-donor mean. A later analysis reported that several top co-occurrence clusters appeared linked to parvovirus B19, influenza, CMV and Epstein-Barr virus. Broadly in line with IMGT annotations, most TCR beta V segments showed up in productive rearrangements about 87% or about 30% of the time in an earlier analysis of 587 of the donors. A further reported finding was that TCR beta sequences accurately predicted the HLA-A and HLA-B alleles for most subjects in the first cohort. In a later analysis, TCR association rates were found to vary across HLA loci, with the most associated TCRs seen for DRB1 alleles and the fewest for HLA-C alleles. A cluster of highly shared sequence variants was judged likely to be a technical artifact of the sequencing pipeline. In a later analysis, most CMV-associated TCR beta chains were found to appear HLA-restricted, with HLA associations seemingly driven largely by CMV exposure. Three of the identified cytomegalovirus-associated TCR beta chains were confirmed in vitro to be specific for cytomegalovirus antigens. Around 16 rarely observed V segments, including chromosome 9 orphons, were excluded from the earlier analysis of some 590 of the donors because counts were too low. In a later analysis, HLA-associated TCR beta chains showed more clonal expansion and lower generation probabilities than non-associated chains that were equally common. Across donors, most TCR sequences were observed very rarely, whereas some public TCRs were present in many individuals. Correlated functional status among segregating V segments might reflect linkage disequilibrium, but an unknown experimental factor could not be ruled out. A later genetic analysis associated a missense DCLRE1C variant with V-gene and J-gene trimming of TCR beta chains, and an independent cohort replicated the association. When HLA alleles, especially DR and DQ, strongly co-occurred, TCR associations were difficult to assign to individual alleles. This cohort had only TCR beta chains sequenced, and the lack of alpha or paired-chain data limited which features could be detected. According to the authors, the approach could potentially be generalized to other disease states and immunological phenotypes. CMV serostatus was the only immune exposure information available for the cohort. Cytomegalovirus status was reported to be diagnosed by the classifier with high specificity and sensitivity in both the original and validation cohorts. Some IMGT-functional V segments, including TRBV6-2 and TRBV6-3, could not be told apart with the 87-base-pair reads, so those segments were excluded.

The cohort was made up of under 800 healthy bone marrow donors. At the time of sampling, every cohort member was nominally healthy, though immune exposures that went unrecorded were likely present. The donor tested CMV seronegative, placing the donor among the roughly 400 seronegative members of the cohort. A peripheral blood sample was provided by each donor, and peripheral blood mononuclear cells were used for TCR beta sequencing. Genomic DNA extraction from the blood cell samples was performed with the Qiagen DNeasy Blood Extraction Kit. The sequenced sample was PBMCs. This clonotype originated in a middle-aged man in good health and CMV-seronegative. The V and J segments used are TRBV7-9 and TRBJ2-3, with an unclear D gene assignment. In nucleotide form, the sequence is TGTGCCAGCAGCCTCCTCCATACGCAGTATTTT. Its translation reads: CASSLLHTQYF.